Each of the 30 T cell receptor beta chains below was sequenced from the same sample in a study of cytotoxic CD8 clonotypes in ibrutinib-treated CLL. Only in-frame clones appear in the TCRdb table, and some are missing; sequencing was by immunoSEQ multiplex PCR. Of about 40,000 clones listed, around 67% were seen once; the top ten hold about 6.8%. The specimen was PBMCs, collected at disease progression, from a patient treated with ibrutinib. The receptors were sampled from a human donor with chronic lymphocytic leukemia.

The V gene is TRBV4-1, the J gene TRBJ1-4, with 10 bases fitting TRBD1. The germline V gene encodes CDR1 MGHRA and CDR2 YSYEKL. This CDR3 spans 17 amino acids. V shed 0 bases and J 4 bases; nucleotides not matched to a gene: 5. CDR3 residues: CASSQETTGGVNEKLFF. The CDR3 DNA reads TGCGCCAGCAGCCAAGAGACGACAGGGGGCGTTAATGAAAAACTGTTTTTT.

The chain couples TRBV5-1 to TRBJ2-1; no reliable D call. CDR1 SGHRS and CDR2 YFSETQ come from the germline V gene. Trimming removed 0 bases at V and 3 bases at J, with 1 base between. The CDR3 totals 12 residues. Here the CDR3 reads CASSLVYNEQFF. Written as DNA, the CDR3 is TGCGCCAGCAGCTTGGTCTACAATGAGCAGTTCTTC.

The chain employs TRBV29-1 and TRBJ2-1; the D call may be TRBD1 or TRBD2 (5 bases each). This CDR3 is 13 amino acids long. V gave up 6 bases and J gave up 5 bases, with 14 bases separating them. Germline V lookup: CDR1 SQVTM, CDR2 ANQGSEA. CDR3 bases: TGCAGCGTGGAGAGGGACCAGAACAATGAGCAGTTCTTC. Translation: CSVERDQNNEQFF.

The rearrangement uses TRBV4-2 and TRBJ1-3, with a weak D call TRBD1 (5 bases). Germline V gene lookup returns CDR1 LGHNA and CDR2 YNFKEQ. The length of the CDR3 is 17 residues. Trimming stripped 4 bases from V and 1 base from J, with 17 bases between. The CDR3 bases are TGTGCCAGCAGCCCTACCGACAGCCACTTTTCTGGAAACACCATATATTTT. It codes for CASSPTDSHFSGNTIYF.

The chain is built from TRBV9 and TRBJ2-1, with D unresolved. In germline, CDR1 is SGDLS, CDR2 YYNGEE. Trimming removed 0 bases from V and 0 bases from J, with 10 bases in between. CDR3 length equals 16 residues. In DNA form, the CDR3 reads TGTGCCAGCAGCGTAGGTTTTAGCAGCTCCTACAATGAGCAGTTCTTC. Translated, it gives CASSVGFSSSYNEQFF.

The rearrangement uses TRBV6-1 and TRBJ2-2, with 7 bases that match TRBD1. Germline-derived CDR1 and CDR2 are MNHNS and SASEGT. Losses at the gene ends were 7 bases for V and 3 bases for J; bases not matched to a gene: 8. The CDR3 runs 15 residues. CDR3 residues: CASTADRDDTGELFF. The CDR3 DNA reads as TGTGCCAGCACCGCCGACAGGGACGACACCGGGGAGCTGTTTTTT.

The V and J genes are TRBV19 and TRBJ2-2; D is tentatively TRBD1 or TRBD2 (5 bases each). Per the germline V gene, CDR1 is LNHDA and CDR2 is SQIVND (reference sequence). V lost 6 bases to trimming and J lost 4 bases, with 15 bases between them. The CDR3 has 15 amino acids. Here the CDR3 reads CASRGQGPITGELFF. The DNA of the CDR3 is TGTGCCAGTAGGGGCCAGGGACCCATCACCGGGGAGCTGTTTTTT.

The sample holds a few counts of this clone. The J gene is TRBJ2-5, the V gene TRBV19; D unclear. The V end lost 3 bases, the J end lost 5 bases, and 7 bases lay between the germline ends. Germline CDR1 reads LNHDA; CDR2 reads SQIVND (reference sequence). This CDR3 contains 12 residues. DNA of the CDR3: TGTGCCAGTAGTATCCTTGGGGAGACCCAGTACTTC. Its protein product is CASSILGETQYF.

This clone was detected only a few times. J is TRBJ2-1 and V is TRBV18; D is unresolved. The CDR3 spans 17 residues. CDR1 is KGHSH, CDR2 LQKENI, per germline. Trimming left V 1 base short and J 0 bases short, with 13 bases between. The CDR3 coding sequence is TGTGCCAGCTCACCACGGATAGTGGGCTTCTCCTACAATGAGCAGTTCTTC. Protein product: CASSPRIVGFSYNEQFF.

The V gene is TRBV5-4, the J gene TRBJ2-1; D is possibly TRBD2 (5 bases). The CDR3 contains 13 residues. Between the trimmed V and J ends, which lost 4 bases and 6 bases, there was a span of 11 bases. Germline V lookup: CDR1 SGHNT, CDR2 YYREEE (reference sequence). The CDR3 DNA sequence: TGTGCCAGCAGCGGGGAGCGGATCAATGAGCAGTTCTTC. It is translated as CASSGERINEQFF.

This sequence joins TRBV28 and TRBJ2-1, with 8 positions matching TRBD2. CDR3 size: 16 residues. Trimming removed 7 bases from V and 7 bases from J; junction bases left unmatched: 15. Germline values: CDR1 MDHEN, CDR2 SYDVKM. CDR3 sequence: CASMNAGLGGSNEQFF. The CDR3 DNA sequence: TGTGCCAGCATGAACGCGGGACTAGGAGGGTCGAATGAGCAGTTCTTC.

V and J are TRBV6-5 and TRBJ2-1; D might be TRBD2 (6 bases). The CDR3 has 14 amino acids. Germline loops: CDR1 MNHEY, CDR2 SVGAGI. Trimming left V 0 bases short and J 9 bases short, with 12 bases between. CDR3 DNA sequence: TGTGCCAGCAGTTACTCTCGGGGGTCCGTTGAGCAGTTCTTC. This codes for CASSYSRGSVEQFF.

The sample holds one count of this clone. The chain carries TRBV6-4 and TRBJ2-1; a weak D match, TRBD2 (7 bases). Germline loops: CDR1 MRHNA, CDR2 SNTAGT. V shed 4 bases and J shed 8 bases, with 15 bases lying between them. The CDR3 loop spans 14 amino acids. CDR3: CASSVGGGGYEQFF. CDR3 nucleotide sequence: TGTGCCAGCAGTGTGGGGGGAGGGGGTTATGAGCAGTTCTTC.

The chain joins TRBV9 to TRBJ2-1; 12 bases are a match to TRBD2. This CDR3 contains 15 residues. J lost 5 bases, V lost 4 bases, and 4 bases had no gene match. CDR1 is SGDLS and CDR2 is YYNGEE in the germline V gene. In DNA form, the CDR3 reads TGTGCCAGCAGCCCCAGGACTAGCGGGAACAATGAGCAGTTCTTC. It yields the protein CASSPRTSGNNEQFF. Drawing the rest from reference TRBV9 and TRBJ2-1, the complete variable domain is DSGVTQTPKHLITATGQRVTLRCSPRSGDLSVYWYQQSLDQGLQFLIQYYNGEERAKGNILERFSAQQFPDLHSELNLSSLELGDSALYFCASSPRTSGNNEQFFGPGTRLTVL.

V gene TRBV2 combines with J gene TRBJ1-6; TRBD1 aligns across 8 bases. The CDR3 runs to 12 residues. CDR1 SNHLY and CDR2 FYNNEI come from the germline V gene. The trim removed 7 bases at V and 7 bases at J, leaving 0 bases unmatched. The CDR3 DNA follows: TGTGCCAGCACAGGGGGCAATTCACCCCTCCACTTT. Its translation: CASTGGNSPLHF.

The chain combines TRBV5-1 with TRBJ2-1, with 9 positions matching TRBD2. There are 16 residues in the CDR3. V was clipped by 4 bases and J by 6 bases; unmatched bases: 11. The germline V gene encodes CDR1 SGHRS and CDR2 YFSETQ. CDR3 bases: TGCGCCAGCAGCCGCGGGAATAGCGGGAGCGTCAATGAGCAGTTCTTC. Protein sequence: CASSRGNSGSVNEQFF.

This clone has just one count. In the same sample, other DNA sequences code for this CDR3. The V call is TRBV7-2, the J call TRBJ2-3, with 10 bases aligning to TRBD1. The CDR3 extends over 14 amino acids. J lost 3 bases, V lost 5 bases, and 2 bases had no gene match. CDR1 and CDR2 from the germline V gene are SGHTA and FQGNSA. CDR3 nucleotides: TGTGCCAGCAGCCCGGGACAGGGGACAGATACGCAGTATTTT. Translating gives CASSPGQGTDTQYF.

The rearrangement links TRBV9 to TRBJ2-2; D remains ambiguous. This CDR3 is built from 14 residues. V shed 4 bases and J shed 1 base, with 8 bases lying between them. The germline gives CDR1 SGDLS, CDR2 YYNGEE. The CDR3 loop reads CASSSRQNTGELFF. The CDR3 nucleotides read TGTGCCAGCAGCTCTCGACAGAACACCGGGGAGCTGTTTTTT.

The J gene is TRBJ2-7, the V gene TRBV2, with TRBD2 matching over 9 bases. Trimming at V came to 2 bases and at J to 4 bases, leaving 12 bases not matched to a gene. CDR1 SNHLY and CDR2 FYNNEI come from the germline V gene. The length of the CDR3 is 17 residues. CDR3 nucleotides: TGTGCCAGCAGTGAACTGGATAGCGGGAGTCGGGAGTACGAGCAGTACTTC. Protein sequence: CASSELDSGSREYEQYF.

The J gene is TRBJ2-5, the V gene TRBV29-1; D might be TRBD1 or TRBD2, each matching 5 bases. Germline assignment: CDR1 SQVTM and CDR2 ANQGSEA. Trimming pared 1 base from V and 5 bases from J, leaving 8 bases between. This CDR3 spans 12 amino acids. The CDR3 protein is CSVEGGGETQYF. The DNA for the CDR3 is TGCAGCGTTGAAGGGGGCGGGGAGACCCAGTACTTC.

By frequency in the sample, this clone is medium-sized. The V gene is TRBV19, the J gene TRBJ2-6; TRBD1 might be the D (5 bases). CDR3 length equals 18 residues. Germline-derived CDR1 and CDR2 are LNHDA and SQIVND (reference sequence). Deletions cut 2 bases from V and 2 bases from J, with 16 bases between. The CDR3 DNA is TGTGCCAGTAGTATAATAGGGGAAGGCATCCCTGGGGCCAACGTCCTGACTTTC. Translation gives CASSIIGEGIPGANVLTF.

Many counts were recorded for this clone. V and J are TRBV19 and TRBJ2-5, with TRBD1 as a possible D gene (6 bases). This CDR3 has 13 amino acids. Trimming cost V 4 bases and J 7 bases, with 13 bases left between them. The germline gives CDR1 LNHDA, CDR2 SQIVND (reference sequence). The CDR3 DNA sequence: TGTGCCAGTAGTACTGGACGCAGGGGGACCCAGTACTTC. Translating gives CASSTGRRGTQYF.

This clone was detected once. The chain combines TRBV5-6 with TRBJ1-4, with a possible D match to TRBD1 (5 bases). The germline V gene has CDR1 SGHDT and CDR2 YYEEEE. V lost 1 base to trimming and J lost 7 bases, with 17 bases between them. This CDR3 is built from 16 residues. CDR3 sequence (DNA): TGTGCCAGCAGCTTGATCCGAGGGGAGTTTGGTGAAAAACTGTTTTTT. Translated: CASSLIRGEFGEKLFF.

Here the CDR3 reads CSVSGSESYEQYF. In DNA, the CDR3 is TGCAGCGTCAGCGGGAGTGAATCCTACGAGCAGTACTTC. The rearrangement links TRBV29-1 to TRBJ2-7; 8 nucleotides agree with TRBD2. CDR1 SQVTM and CDR2 ANQGSEA come from the germline V gene. The CDR3 length is 13 residues. Unmatched junction bases numbered 5, after V lost 6 bases and J lost 1 base.

Regarding this clone: This CDR3 is also generated by other DNA sequences in the sample. V is TRBV7-2 and J is TRBJ1-5; perhaps TRBD1 as D (6 bases). CDR3 size: 14 residues. The V and J ends lost 5 bases and 2 bases respectively, with 10 bases between them. The germline V gene encodes CDR1 SGHTA and CDR2 FQGNSA. The CDR3 protein is CASSPTGGNQPQHF. For the CDR3, the DNA is TGTGCCAGCAGCCCGACAGGAGGCAATCAGCCCCAGCATTTT.

This clone was observed a single time. The rearrangement links TRBV2 to TRBJ2-1; 12 bases agree with TRBD2. Trimming cost V 5 bases and J 2 bases; bases outside gene matches: 4. The CDR3 has 16 residues. CDR1 is SNHLY, CDR2 FYNNEI, per germline. CDR3 loop: CASSPRLAGAYNEQFF. The DNA for the CDR3 is TGTGCCAGCAGTCCTAGACTAGCGGGAGCCTACAATGAGCAGTTCTTC.

The J gene is TRBJ1-3, the V gene TRBV11-2; D gene ambiguous. CDR3 size: 14 residues. Trimming shortened V by 5 bases and J by 1 base, and 9 bases separated the two germline ends. Germline V gives CDR1 SGHAT, CDR2 FQNNGV. The CDR3 DNA reads TGTGCCAGCAGCCTAGGACGGTCTGGAAACACCATATATTTT. As protein: CASSLGRSGNTIYF.

The chain carries TRBV20-1 and TRBJ2-5; D unclear. V was clipped by 3 bases and J by 7 bases, with 9 bases between them. The length of the CDR3 is 11 residues. CDR1 is DFQATT and CDR2 is SNEGSKA in the germline V gene (reference sequence). CDR3 DNA sequence: TGCAGTGCTAGTGTGGGTACGACCCAGTACTTC. Translated, it gives CSASVGTTQYF.

The chain has TRBV6-1 and TRBJ2-4; TRBD2 matches 9 bases. The V segment lost 6 bases and the J segment 1 base; nucleotides outside the gene matches: 1. Germline V gene data show CDR1 as MNHNS and CDR2 as SASEGT. The CDR3 contains 14 residues. As DNA, the CDR3 is TGTGCCAGCAGCCTAGCGGGGGCCAAAAACATTCAGTACTTC. Its translation is CASSLAGAKNIQYF.

This clone has only one observation. The chain links TRBV29-1 to TRBJ2-7; 14 positions agree with TRBD2. CDR3 length: 13 amino acids. CDR1 is SQVTM, CDR2 ANQGSEA, per germline. The ends lost 7 bases at V and 6 bases at J; junction bases unmatched: 5. CDR3 in amino acids: CSAATSGRGEQYF. The CDR3, as DNA: TGCAGCGCCGCGACTAGCGGGAGGGGCGAGCAGTACTTC.